The 2 T cell receptor beta chains below were found in one sample sequenced in a study of identifying expanded T cells in peripheral blood. Repertoires were generated with immunoSEQ multiplex PCR, while TCRdb's copy carries only in-frame clones and drops some. The data contain approximately 120,000 clones, over 65% of them seen just once; the ten biggest clones take up 3.3%. What was sequenced was blood. The receptors derive from a person aged 18-70 years in good health.

In its sample, this clone was seen once. V is TRBV5-5 and J is TRBJ1-1; D is uncertain. The CDR3 spans 14 residues. V gave up 0 bases and J gave up 1 base, with 7 bases separating them. Germline lookup yields CDR1 SGHKS and CDR2 YYEKEE (reference sequence). CDR3 amino acids: CASSLDGPNTEAFF. CDR3 sequence (DNA): TGTGCCAGCAGCTTGGACGGCCCGAACACTGAAGCTTTCTTT.

The chain recombines TRBV7-2 with TRBJ2-5; the match to TRBD2 covers 8 bases. The CDR3 spans 15 residues. V lost 3 bases, J lost 7 bases, and 10 bases stayed unmatched. CDR1 is SGHTA, CDR2 FQGNSA, per germline. Here the CDR3 reads CASSLAGLARGTQYF. The CDR3, as DNA: TGTGCCAGCAGCTTGGCCGGACTAGCCCGGGGGACCCAGTACTTC.